This T cell receptor (beta chain) was recovered during a study of T cell repertoires in cytomegalovirus infection (dated by TCRdb to about 2019). For the wider study: Recently identified HLA-C-restricted CMV epitopes, whose presentation resists viral immunomodulation, were targeted by peptide stimulations together with well-studied HLA-B-restricted epitopes. Donor HLA type was relevant to the analysis, because carriage of CMV infection together with the matching HLA type was indicated by public TCR beta signatures. Paper-wide results and their limitations: In the ex vivo response, HLA-C-restricted CMV-specific TCR beta clonotypes were dominant, and in two of eight donors the single most frequent clonotype came from this HLA-C-restricted group. Cumulative frequency of public TCR beta family members discriminated carriers of CMV infection plus the relevant HLA type in this cohort and an independent roughly 350-donor cohort.

The treatment or condition label for this specimen denotes: in vitro stimulation with specific CMV peptide epitopes to enrich CMV-specific T cells. Concerning this clonotype itself: Its specific antigen is unknown. No much larger clonotype is one base removed from it; base qualities were not supplied.

Sequencing was performed on an Illumina HiSeq 1500. TCRdb ran its own pipeline on the public reads, namely fastp trimming at Q25 and MiXCR clone calling, and kept in-frame beta chains. Identical CDR3 proteins give one entry, which carries the most common genes and DNA. This sample comprises 700,000 to 850,000 distinct CDR3 sequences, roughly 33% of them detected only once. 9.5% to 15% of the sample belongs to the ten largest clones. Sequences were derived from cultured CD8+ T cells from PBMCs, sampled from culture after CMV antigen stimulation. The receptor comes from a human donor in good health (CMV status not recorded). Some clones in this sample may be carry-over from other donors' samples.

The base sequence is TGCAGCGTCGCCACAAGATACAATGAGCAGTTCTTC. Its translation is CSVATRYNEQFF. In this chain, TRBV29-1 is recombined with TRBJ2-1; the D gene remains uncertain. Based on the germline V gene, the CDR1 and CDR2 sequences are SQVTM and ANQGSEA. Trimming costs V 6 bases and J 4 bases, and their ends lie 10 bases apart. Counted from cysteine to phenylalanine, this CDR3 has 12 amino acids. CDR3 DNA only is kept here, 36 bases in frame from base 1.